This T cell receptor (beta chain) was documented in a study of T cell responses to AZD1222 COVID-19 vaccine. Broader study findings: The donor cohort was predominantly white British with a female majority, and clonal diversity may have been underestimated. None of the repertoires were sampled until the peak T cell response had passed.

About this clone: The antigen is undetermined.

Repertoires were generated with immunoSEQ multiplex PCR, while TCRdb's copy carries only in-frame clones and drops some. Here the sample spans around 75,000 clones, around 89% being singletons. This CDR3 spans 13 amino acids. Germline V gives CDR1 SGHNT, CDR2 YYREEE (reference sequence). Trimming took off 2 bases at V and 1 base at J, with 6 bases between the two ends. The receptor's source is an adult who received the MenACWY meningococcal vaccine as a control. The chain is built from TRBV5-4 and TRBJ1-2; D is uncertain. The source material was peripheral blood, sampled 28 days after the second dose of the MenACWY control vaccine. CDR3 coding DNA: TGTGCCAGCAGCTTAGCAGATAACTATGGCTACACCTTC. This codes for CASSLADNYGYTF.